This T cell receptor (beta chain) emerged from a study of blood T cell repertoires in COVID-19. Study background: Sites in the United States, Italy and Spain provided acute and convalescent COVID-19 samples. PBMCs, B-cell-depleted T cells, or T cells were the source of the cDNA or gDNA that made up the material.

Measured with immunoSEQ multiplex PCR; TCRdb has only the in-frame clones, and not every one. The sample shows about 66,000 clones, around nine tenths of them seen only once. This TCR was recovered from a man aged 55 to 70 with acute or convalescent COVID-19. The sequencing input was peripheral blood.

The CDR3 spells CASSRTGTGTYNEQFF. Here the CDR3 DNA reads TGTGCCAGCAGCCGGACCGGGACAGGGACCTACAATGAGCAGTTCTTC. The chain joins TRBV3-1 (or the pseudogene TRBV3-2) to TRBJ2-1; 9 bases match TRBD1. V lost 4 bases to trimming and J lost 2 bases; unmatched junction nucleotides: 6. This CDR3 is 16 amino acids long. CDR1 and CDR2 (germline): LGHDT, YNNKEL (reference sequence).